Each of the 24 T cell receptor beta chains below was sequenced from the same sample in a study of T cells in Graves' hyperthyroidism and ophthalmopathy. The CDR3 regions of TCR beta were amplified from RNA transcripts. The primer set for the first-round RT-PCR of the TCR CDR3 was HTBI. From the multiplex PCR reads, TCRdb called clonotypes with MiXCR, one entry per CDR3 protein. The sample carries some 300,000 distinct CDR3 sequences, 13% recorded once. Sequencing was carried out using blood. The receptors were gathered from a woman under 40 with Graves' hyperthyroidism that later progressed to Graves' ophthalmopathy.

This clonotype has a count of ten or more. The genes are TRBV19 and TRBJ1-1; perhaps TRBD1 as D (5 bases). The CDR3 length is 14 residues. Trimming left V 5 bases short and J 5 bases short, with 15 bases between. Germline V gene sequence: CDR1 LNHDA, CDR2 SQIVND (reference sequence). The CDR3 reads CASSVGGWGTEAFF. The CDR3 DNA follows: TGTGCCAGTAGTGTCGGGGGTTGGGGAACTGAAGCTTTCTTT.

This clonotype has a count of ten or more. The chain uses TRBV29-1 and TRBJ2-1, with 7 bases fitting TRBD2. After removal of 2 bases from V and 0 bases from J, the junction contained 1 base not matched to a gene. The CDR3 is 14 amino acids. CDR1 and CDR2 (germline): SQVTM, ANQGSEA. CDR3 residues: CSVEKRDSYNEQFF. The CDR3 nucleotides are TGCAGCGTTGAAAAGCGGGACTCCTACAATGAGCAGTTCTTC.

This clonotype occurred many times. CDR3 bases: TGTGCCAGCAGCTTGGGGTCCCTTGGTGCTGATACGCAGTATTTT. This gives the protein CASSLGSLGADTQYF. V and J are TRBV5-5 and TRBJ2-3, with D uncertain. CDR1 is SGHKS, CDR2 YYEKEE, per germline (reference sequence). With 0 bases removed from V and 6 bases from J, the gap between germline ends came to 14 bases. The CDR3 runs to 15 residues.

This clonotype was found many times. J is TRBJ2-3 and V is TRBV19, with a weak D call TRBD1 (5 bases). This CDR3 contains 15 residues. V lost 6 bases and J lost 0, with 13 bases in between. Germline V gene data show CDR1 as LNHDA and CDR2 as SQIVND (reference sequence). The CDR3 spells CASRRTIGSTDTQYF. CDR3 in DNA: TGTGCCAGTAGGAGGACAATCGGGAGCACAGATACGCAGTATTTT.

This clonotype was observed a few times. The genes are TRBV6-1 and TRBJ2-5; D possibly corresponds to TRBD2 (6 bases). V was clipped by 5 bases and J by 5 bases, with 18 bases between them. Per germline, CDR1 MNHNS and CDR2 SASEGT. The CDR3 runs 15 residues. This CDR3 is CASSSSRAGRETQYF. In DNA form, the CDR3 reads TGTGCCAGCAGTTCATCAAGGGCGGGACGGGAGACCCAGTACTTC.

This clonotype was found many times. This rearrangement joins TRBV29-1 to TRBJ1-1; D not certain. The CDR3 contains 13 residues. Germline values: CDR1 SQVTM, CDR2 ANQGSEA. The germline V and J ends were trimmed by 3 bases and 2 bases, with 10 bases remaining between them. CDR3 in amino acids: CSVERGLNTEAFF. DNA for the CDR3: TGCAGCGTTGAGCGAGGCCTTAACACTGAAGCTTTCTTT.

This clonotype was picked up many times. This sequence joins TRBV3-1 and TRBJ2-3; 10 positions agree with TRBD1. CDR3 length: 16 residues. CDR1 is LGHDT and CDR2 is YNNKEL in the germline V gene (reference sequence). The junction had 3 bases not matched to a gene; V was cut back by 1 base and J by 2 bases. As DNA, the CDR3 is TGTGCCAGCAGCCAAGGGACAGGGGGTATCACAGATACGCAGTATTTT. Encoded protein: CASSQGTGGITDTQYF.

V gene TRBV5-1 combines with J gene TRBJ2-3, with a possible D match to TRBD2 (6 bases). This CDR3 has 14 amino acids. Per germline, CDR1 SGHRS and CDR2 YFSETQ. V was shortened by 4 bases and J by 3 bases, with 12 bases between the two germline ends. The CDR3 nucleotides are TGCGCCAGCAGCCCGGAGGGCCAGACAGATACGCAGTATTTT. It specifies CASSPEGQTDTQYF.

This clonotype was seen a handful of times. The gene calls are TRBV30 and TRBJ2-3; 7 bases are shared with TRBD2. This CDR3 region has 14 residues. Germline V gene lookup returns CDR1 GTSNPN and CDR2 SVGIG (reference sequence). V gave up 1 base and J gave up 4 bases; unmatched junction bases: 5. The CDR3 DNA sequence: TGTGCCTGGAGTGCCGGGGGAGGGGCAGATACGCAGTATTTT. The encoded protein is CAWSAGGGADTQYF.

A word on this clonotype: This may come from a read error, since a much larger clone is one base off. The CDR3 protein is CASRYVRMGYEQYF. In DNA form, the CDR3 reads TGTGCCAGCAGATACGTAAGGATGGGGTACGAGCAGTACTTC. The chain couples TRBV6-9 to TRBJ2-7, with unresolved D. Germline loops: CDR1 MNHGY, CDR2 SVAAGI. The CDR3 contains 14 residues. Trimming took off 6 bases at V and 4 bases at J, with 16 bases between the two ends.

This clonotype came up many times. The DNA of the CDR3 is TGTGCCAGCAGTGATTCCAGAGATTTGAATCAGCCCCAGCATTTT. It is translated as CASSDSRDLNQPQHF. The J gene is TRBJ1-5, the V gene TRBV2; D call uncertain. The V end lost 3 bases, the J end lost 4 bases, and 13 bases lay between the germline ends. Germline V CDR1 and CDR2: SNHLY, FYNNEI. This CDR3 has 15 residues.

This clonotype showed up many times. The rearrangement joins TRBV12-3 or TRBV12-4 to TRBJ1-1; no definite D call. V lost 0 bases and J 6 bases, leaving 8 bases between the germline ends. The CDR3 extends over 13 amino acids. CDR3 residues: CASSLARISEAFF. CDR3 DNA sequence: TGTGCCAGCAGTTTAGCGAGGATCTCTGAAGCTTTCTTT.

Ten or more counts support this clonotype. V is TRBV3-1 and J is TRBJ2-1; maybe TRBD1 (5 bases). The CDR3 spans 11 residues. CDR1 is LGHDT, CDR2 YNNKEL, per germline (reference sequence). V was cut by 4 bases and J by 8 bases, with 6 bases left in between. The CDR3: CASSRRDEQFF. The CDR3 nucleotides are TGTGCCAGCAGCCGCAGGGATGAGCAGTTCTTC.

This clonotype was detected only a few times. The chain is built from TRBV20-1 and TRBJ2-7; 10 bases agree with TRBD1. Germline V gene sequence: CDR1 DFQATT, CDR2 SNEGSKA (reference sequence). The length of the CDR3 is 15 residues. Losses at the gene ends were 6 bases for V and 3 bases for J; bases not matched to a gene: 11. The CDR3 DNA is TGCAGTGCCACCCCCGGGACAGGGGTTCACTACGAGCAGTACTTC. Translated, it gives CSATPGTGVHYEQYF.

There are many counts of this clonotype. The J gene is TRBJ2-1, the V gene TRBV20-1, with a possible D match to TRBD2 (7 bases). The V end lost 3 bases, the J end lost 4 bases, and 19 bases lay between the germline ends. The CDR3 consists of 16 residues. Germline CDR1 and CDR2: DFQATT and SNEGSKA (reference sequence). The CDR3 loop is CSARGGGGRDYNEQFF. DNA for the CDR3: TGCAGTGCTAGGGGGGGAGGGGGTCGGGATTACAATGAGCAGTTCTTC.

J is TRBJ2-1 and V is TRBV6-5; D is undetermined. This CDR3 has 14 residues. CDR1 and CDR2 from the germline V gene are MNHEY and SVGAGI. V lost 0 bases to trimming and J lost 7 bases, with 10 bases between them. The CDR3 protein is CASSYSGPRNEQFF. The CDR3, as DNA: TGTGCCAGCAGTTACTCGGGTCCCCGGAATGAGCAGTTCTTC.

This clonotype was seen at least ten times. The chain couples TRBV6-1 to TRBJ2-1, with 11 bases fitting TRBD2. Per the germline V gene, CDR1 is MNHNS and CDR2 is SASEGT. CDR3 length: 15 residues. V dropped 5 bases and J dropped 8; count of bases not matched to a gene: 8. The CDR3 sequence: CASSLAGGPRDEQFF. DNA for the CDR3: TGTGCCAGCAGTTTAGCGGGAGGGCCCAGGGATGAGCAGTTCTTC.

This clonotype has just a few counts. The CDR3 nucleotides are TGCGCCAGCAGCCAAGATCTCACTAGCGGGAAGCACGAGCAGTACTTC. Amino acid sequence: CASSQDLTSGKHEQYF. The rearrangement uses TRBV4-1 and TRBJ2-7; 10 bases agree with TRBD2. The germline CDR1 and CDR2 sequences are MGHRA and YSYEKL. V was clipped by 0 bases and J by 5 bases; unmatched bases: 7. CDR3 length: 16 residues.

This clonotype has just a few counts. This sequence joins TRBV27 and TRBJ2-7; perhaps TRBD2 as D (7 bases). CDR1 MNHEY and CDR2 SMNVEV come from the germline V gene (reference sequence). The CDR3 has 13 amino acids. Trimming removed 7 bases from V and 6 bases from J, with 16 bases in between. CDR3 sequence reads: CASKKGGVREQYF. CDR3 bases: TGTGCCAGCAAAAAAGGGGGGGTTCGCGAGCAGTACTTC.

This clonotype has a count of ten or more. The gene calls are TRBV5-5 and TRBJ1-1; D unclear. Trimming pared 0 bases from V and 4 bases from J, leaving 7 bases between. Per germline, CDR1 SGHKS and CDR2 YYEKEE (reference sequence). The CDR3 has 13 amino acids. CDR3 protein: CASSLAWGTEAFF. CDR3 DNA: TGTGCCAGCAGCTTGGCGTGGGGCACTGAAGCTTTCTTT.

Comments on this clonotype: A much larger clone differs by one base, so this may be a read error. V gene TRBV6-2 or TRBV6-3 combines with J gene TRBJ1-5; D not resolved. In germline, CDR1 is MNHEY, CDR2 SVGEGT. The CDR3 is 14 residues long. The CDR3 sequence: CACSSGGINQPQHF. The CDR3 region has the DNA TGTGCCTGCAGTTCAGGAGGGATTAATCAGCCCCAGCATTTT.

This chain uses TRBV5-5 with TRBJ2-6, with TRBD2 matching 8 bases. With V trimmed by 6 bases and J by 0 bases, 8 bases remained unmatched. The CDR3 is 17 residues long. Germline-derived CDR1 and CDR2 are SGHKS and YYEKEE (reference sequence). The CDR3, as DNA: TGTGCCAGCACCCGACTAGCGTCGAGCTCTGGGGCCAACGTCCTGACTTTC. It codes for CASTRLASSSGANVLTF. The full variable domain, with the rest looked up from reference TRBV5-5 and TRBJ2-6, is DAGVTQSPTHLIKTRGQQVTLRCSPISGHKSVSWYQQVLGQGPQFIFQYYEKEERGRGNFPDRFSARQFPNYSSELNVNALLLGDSALYLCASTRLASSSGANVLTFGAGSRLTVL.

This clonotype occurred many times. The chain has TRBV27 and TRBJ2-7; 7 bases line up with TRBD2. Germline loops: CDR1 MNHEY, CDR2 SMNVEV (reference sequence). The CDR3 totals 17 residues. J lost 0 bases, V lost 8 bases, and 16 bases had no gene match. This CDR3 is CASGEVAGGQNSYEQYF. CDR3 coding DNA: TGTGCCAGCGGGGAGGTAGCGGGCGGCCAAAACTCCTACGAGCAGTACTTC.

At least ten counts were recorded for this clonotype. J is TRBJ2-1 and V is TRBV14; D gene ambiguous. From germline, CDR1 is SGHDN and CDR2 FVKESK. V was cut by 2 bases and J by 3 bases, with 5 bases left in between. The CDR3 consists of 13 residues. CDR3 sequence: CASSQQNYNEQFF. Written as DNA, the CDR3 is TGTGCCAGCAGCCAACAGAACTACAATGAGCAGTTCTTC.